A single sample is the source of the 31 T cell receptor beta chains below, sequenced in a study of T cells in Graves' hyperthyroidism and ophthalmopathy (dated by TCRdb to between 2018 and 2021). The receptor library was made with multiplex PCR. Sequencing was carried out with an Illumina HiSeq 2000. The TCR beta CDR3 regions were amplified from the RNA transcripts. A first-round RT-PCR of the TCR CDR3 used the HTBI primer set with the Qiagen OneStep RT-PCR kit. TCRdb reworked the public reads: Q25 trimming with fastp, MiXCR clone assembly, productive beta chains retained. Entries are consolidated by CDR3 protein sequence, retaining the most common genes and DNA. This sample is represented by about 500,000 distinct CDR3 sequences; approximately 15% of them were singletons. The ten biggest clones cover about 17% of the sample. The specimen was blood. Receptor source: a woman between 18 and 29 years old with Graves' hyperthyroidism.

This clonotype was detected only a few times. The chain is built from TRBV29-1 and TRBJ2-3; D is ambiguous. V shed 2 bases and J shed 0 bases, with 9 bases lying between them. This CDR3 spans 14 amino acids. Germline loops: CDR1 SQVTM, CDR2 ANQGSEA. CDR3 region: CSVEMQISTDTQYF. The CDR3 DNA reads TGCAGCGTTGAAATGCAGATTAGCACAGATACGCAGTATTTT.

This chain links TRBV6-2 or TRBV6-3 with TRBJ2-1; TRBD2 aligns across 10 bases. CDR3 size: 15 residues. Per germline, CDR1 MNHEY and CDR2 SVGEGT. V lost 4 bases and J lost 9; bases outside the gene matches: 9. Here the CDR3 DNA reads TGTGCCAGCAGTTCTACTAGCGGGGCTCTCCGTGAGCAGTTCTTC. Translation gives CASSSTSGALREQFF.

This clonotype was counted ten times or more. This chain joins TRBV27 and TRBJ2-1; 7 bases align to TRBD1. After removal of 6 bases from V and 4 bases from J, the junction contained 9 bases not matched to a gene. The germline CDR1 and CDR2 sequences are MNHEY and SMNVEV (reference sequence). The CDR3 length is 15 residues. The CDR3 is CASRSTGDPYNEQFF. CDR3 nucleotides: TGTGCCAGCAGAAGTACAGGGGATCCGTACAATGAGCAGTTCTTC.

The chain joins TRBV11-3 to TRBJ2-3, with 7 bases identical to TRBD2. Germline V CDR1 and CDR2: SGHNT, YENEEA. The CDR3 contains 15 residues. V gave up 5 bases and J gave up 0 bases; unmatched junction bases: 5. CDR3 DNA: TGTGCCAGCAGCGTTCTAGCGGAGAGCACAGATACGCAGTATTTT. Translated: CASSVLAESTDTQYF.

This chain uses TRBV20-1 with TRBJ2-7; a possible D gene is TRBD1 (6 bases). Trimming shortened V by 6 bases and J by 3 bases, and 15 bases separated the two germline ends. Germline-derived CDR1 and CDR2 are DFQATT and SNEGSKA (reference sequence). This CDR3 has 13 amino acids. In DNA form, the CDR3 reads TGCAGTGCAACTTCACCGACAGGCTACGAGCAGTACTTC. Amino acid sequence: CSATSPTGYEQYF.

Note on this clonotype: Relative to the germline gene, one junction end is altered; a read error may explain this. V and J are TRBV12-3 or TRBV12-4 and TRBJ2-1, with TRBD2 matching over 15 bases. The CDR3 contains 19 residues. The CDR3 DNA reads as TGTGCCAGCAGTTACATAGGGACTAGCGGGGGGACCATCTACAATGAGCACTTCTTC. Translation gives CASSYIGTSGGTIYNEHFF.

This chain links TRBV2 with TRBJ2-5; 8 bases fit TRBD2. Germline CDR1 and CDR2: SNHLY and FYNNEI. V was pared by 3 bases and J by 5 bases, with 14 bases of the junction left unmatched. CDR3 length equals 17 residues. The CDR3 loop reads CASSDLRLAGGQETQYF. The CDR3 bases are TGTGCCAGCAGTGATCTTCGCCTAGCGGGCGGGCAGGAGACCCAGTACTTC.

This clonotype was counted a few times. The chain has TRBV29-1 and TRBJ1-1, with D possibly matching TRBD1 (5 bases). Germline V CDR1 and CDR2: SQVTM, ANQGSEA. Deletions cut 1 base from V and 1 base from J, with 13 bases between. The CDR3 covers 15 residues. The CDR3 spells CSVEVAAGRNTEAFF. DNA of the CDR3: TGCAGCGTTGAAGTGGCGGCAGGGAGGAACACTGAAGCTTTCTTT.

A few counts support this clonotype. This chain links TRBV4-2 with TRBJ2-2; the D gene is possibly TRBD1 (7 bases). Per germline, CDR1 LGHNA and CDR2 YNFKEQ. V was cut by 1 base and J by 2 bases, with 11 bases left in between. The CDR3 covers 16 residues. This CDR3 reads CASSQGRDRNTGELFF. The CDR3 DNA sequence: TGTGCCAGCAGCCAAGGGCGGGACAGAAACACCGGGGAGCTGTTTTTT.

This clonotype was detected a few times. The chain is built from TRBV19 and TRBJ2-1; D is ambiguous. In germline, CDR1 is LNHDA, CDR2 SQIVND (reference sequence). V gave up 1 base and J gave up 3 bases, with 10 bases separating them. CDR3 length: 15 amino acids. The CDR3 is CASSIVRQVYNEQFF. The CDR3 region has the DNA TGTGCCAGTAGTATAGTGAGACAAGTCTACAATGAGCAGTTCTTC.

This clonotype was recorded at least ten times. CDR3 region: CASSGPGQGLSYEQYF. In DNA, the CDR3 is TGCGCCAGCAGTGGACCGGGACAGGGGCTGTCCTACGAGCAGTACTTC. This sequence joins TRBV10-1 and TRBJ2-7, with TRBD1 matching 10 bases. Trimming cost V 4 bases and J 1 base; bases outside gene matches: 7. This CDR3 is built from 16 residues. Germline V gives CDR1 WNHNN, CDR2 SYGVQD (reference sequence).

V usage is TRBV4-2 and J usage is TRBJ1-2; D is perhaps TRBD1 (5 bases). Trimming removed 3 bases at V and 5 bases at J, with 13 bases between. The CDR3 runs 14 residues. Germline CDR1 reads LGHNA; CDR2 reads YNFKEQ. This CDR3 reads CASSQTGTRYGYTF. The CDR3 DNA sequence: TGTGCCAGCAGCCAGACCGGGACTCGATATGGCTACACCTTC.

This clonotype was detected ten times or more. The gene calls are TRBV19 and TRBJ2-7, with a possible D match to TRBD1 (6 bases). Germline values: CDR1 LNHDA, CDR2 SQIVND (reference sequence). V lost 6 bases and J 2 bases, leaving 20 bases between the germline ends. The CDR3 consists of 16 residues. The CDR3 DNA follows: TGTGCCAGTAGAATAAGCGGTGGGGGCCAGGCCTACGAGCAGTACTTC. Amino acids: CASRISGGGQAYEQYF.

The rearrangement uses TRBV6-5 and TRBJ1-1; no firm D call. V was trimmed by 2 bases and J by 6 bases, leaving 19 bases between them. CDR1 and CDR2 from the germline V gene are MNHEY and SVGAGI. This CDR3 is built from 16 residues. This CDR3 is CASSYGGVEKSAEAFF. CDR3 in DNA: TGTGCCAGCAGTTACGGCGGGGTCGAGAAATCCGCTGAAGCTTTCTTT.

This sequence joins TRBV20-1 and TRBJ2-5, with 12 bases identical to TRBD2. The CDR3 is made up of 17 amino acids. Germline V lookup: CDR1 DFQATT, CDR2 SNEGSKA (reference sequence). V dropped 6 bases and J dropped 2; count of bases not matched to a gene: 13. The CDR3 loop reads CSAKGASGGAIQETQYF. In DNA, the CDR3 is TGCAGTGCAAAGGGGGCTAGCGGGGGGGCGATACAAGAGACCCAGTACTTC.

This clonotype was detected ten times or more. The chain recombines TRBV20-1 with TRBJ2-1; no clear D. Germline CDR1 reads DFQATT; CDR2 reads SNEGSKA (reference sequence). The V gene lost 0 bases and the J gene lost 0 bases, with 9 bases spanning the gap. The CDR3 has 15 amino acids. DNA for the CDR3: TGCAGTGCTAGAGAGCCGGGCGCCTCCTACAATGAGCAGTTCTTC. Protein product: CSAREPGASYNEQFF.

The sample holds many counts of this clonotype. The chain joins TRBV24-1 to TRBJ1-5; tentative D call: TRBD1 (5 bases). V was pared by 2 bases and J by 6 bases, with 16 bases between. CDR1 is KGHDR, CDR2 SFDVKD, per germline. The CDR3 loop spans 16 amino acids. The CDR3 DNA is TGTGCCACCAGTGATTCGGACCAGGGTAGTTCTCAGCCCCAGCATTTT. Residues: CATSDSDQGSSQPQHF.

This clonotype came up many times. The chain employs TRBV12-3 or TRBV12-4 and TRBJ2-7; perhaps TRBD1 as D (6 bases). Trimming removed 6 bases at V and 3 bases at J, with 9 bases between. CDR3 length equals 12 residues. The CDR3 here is CASSGQYYEQYF. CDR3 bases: TGTGCCAGCAGCGGACAGTACTACGAGCAGTACTTC.

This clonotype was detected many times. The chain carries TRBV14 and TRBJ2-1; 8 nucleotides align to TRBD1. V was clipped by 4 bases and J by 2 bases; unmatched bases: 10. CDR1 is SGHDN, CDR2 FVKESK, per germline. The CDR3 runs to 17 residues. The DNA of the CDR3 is TGTGCCAGCAGCCTTTTGCAGGGGGCGAAAGCCTACAATGAGCAGTTCTTC. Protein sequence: CASSLLQGAKAYNEQFF.

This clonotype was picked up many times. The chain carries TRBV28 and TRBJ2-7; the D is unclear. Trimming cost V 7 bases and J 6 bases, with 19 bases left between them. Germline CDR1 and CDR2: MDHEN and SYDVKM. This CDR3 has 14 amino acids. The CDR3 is CASTYGLVSSEQYF. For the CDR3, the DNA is TGTGCCAGCACCTACGGGTTAGTTTCGTCCGAGCAGTACTTC.

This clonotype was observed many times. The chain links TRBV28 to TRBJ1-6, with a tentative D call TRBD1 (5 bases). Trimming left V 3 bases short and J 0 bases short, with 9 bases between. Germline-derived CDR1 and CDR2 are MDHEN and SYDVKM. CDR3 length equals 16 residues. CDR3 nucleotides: TGTGCCAGCAGTTTGGCCAGGGACTCCTATAATTCACCCCTCCACTTT. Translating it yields CASSLARDSYNSPLHF.

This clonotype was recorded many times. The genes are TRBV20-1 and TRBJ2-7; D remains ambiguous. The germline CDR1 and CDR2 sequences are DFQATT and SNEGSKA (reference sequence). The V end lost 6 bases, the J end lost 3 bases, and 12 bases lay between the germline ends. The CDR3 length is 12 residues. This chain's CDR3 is CSAPKGIYEQYF. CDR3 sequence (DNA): TGCAGTGCGCCAAAAGGAATCTACGAGCAGTACTTC.

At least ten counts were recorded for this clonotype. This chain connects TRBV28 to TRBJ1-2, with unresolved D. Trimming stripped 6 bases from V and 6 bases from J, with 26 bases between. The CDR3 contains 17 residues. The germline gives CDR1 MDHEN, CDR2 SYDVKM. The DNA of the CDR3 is TGTGCCAGCAGCCCGGTCCGCACAGAGATCCTGTTGCATGGCTACACCTTC. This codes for CASSPVRTEILLHGYTF.

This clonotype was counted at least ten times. CDR3 bases: TGTGCCAGCAGCCAAGTTCCAGGGTTCTCCTACAATGAGCAGTTCTTC. It translates to CASSQVPGFSYNEQFF. This chain connects TRBV3-1 to TRBJ2-1, with TRBD1 as a possible D gene (5 bases). V dropped 1 base and J dropped 0 bases, with 10 bases sitting between them. This CDR3 comprises 16 residues. Germline CDR1 reads LGHDT; CDR2 reads YNNKEL (reference sequence).

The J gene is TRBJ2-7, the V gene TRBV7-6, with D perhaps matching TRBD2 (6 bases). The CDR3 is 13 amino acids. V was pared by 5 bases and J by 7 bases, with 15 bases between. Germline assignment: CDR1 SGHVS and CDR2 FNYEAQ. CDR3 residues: CASSPPGGEEQYF. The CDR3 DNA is TGTGCCAGCAGCCCCCCAGGAGGGGAAGAGCAGTACTTC.

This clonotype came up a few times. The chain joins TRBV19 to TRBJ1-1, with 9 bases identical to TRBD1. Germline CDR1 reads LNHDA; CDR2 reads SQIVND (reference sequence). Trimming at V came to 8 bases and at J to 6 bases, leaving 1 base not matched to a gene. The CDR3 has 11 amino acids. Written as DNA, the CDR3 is TGTGCCAGTTGGACAGGGGCTGAAGCTTTCTTT. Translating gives CASWTGAEAFF.

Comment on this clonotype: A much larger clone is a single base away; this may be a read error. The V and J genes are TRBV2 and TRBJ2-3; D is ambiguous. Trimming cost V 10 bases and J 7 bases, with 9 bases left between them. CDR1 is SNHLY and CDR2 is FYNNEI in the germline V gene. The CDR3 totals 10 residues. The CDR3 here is CANKLNTQYF. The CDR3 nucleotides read TGTGCCAACAAGTTGAATACGCAGTATTTT.

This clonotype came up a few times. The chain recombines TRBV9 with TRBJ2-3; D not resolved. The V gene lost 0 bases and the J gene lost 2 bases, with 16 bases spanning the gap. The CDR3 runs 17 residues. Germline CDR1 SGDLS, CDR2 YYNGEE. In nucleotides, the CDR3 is TGTGCCAGCAGCGTAGATCCGGCTATCCTCATCACAGATACGCAGTATTTT. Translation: CASSVDPAILITDTQYF.

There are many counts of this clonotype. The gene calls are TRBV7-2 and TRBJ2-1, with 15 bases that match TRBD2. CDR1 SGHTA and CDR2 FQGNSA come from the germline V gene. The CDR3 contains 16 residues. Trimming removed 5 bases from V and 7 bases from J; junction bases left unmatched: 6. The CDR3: CASSQGTSGRKNEQFF. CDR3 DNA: TGTGCCAGCAGCCAAGGGACTAGCGGGAGGAAGAATGAGCAGTTCTTC. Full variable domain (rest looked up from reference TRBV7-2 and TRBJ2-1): GAGVSQSPSNKVTEKGKDVELRCDPISGHTALYWYRQSLGQGLEFLIYFQGNSAPDKSGLPSDRFSAERTGGSVSTLTIQRTQQEDSAVYLCASSQGTSGRKNEQFFGPGTRLTVL.

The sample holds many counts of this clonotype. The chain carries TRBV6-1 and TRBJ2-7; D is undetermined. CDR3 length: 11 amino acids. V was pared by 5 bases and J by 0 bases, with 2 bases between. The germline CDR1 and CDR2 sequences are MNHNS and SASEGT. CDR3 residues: CASSTSYEQYF. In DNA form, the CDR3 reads TGTGCCAGCAGTACCTCCTACGAGCAGTACTTC.

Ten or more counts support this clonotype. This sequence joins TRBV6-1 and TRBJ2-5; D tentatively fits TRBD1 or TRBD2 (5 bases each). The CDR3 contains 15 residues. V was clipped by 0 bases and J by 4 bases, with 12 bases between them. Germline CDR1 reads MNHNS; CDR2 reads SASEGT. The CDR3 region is CASSEAMRGSETQYF. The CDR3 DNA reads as TGTGCCAGCAGTGAAGCTATGAGGGGTTCAGAGACCCAGTACTTC.